This entry is about one TCR beta chain. The method was immunoSEQ multiplex PCR; TCRdb's version includes in-frame clones alone and lacks a portion of them. The sample lists over 65,000 clones, less than 95% seen once, with around 1.8% in the top ten. This entry is derived from a study of T cell changes during pregnancy in multiple sclerosis. The receptor comes from a female donor in good health, enrolled as a control in a pregnancy study. The sequencing here drew on peripheral blood, taken in the first trimester of pregnancy.

The CDR3 reads CASSARGTEKLFF. Here the CDR3 DNA reads TGTGCCAGCAGCGCCAGAGGTACGGAAAAACTGTTTTTT. This chain connects TRBV9 to TRBJ1-4; no definite D call. V was clipped by 3 bases and J by 8 bases, with 11 bases between them. Germline-derived CDR1 and CDR2 are SGDLS and YYNGEE. The CDR3 spans 13 residues.